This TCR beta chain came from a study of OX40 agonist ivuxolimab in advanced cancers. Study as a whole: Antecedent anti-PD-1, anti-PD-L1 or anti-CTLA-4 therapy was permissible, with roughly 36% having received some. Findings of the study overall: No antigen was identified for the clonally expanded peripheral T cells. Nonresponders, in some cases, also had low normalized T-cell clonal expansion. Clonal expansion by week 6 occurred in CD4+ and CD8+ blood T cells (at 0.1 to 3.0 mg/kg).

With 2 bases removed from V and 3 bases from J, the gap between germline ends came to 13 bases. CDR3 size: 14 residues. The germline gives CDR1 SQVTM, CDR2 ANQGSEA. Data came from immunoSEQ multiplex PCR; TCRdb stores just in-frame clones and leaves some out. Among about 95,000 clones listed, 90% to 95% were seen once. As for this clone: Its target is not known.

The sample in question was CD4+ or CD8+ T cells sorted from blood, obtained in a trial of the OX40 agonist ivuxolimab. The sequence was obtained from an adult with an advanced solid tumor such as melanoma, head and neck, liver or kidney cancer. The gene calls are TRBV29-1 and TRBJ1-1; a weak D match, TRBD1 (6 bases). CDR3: CSVENPTGYTEAFF. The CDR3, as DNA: TGCAGCGTTGAAAACCCGACAGGATACACTGAAGCTTTCTTT. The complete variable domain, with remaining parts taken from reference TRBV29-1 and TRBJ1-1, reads SAVISQKPSRDICQRGTSLTIQCQVDSQVTMMFWYRQQPGQSLTLIATANQGSEATYESGFVIDKFPISRPNLTFSTLTVSNMSPEDSSIYLCSVENPTGYTEAFFGQGTRLTVV.